This TCR beta chain was recovered during a study of T cell repertoires in cytomegalovirus infection (dated by TCRdb to the late 2010s). Study-wide context: Recently identified HLA-C-restricted CMV epitopes, whose presentation resists viral immunomodulation, were targeted by peptide stimulations together with well-studied HLA-B-restricted epitopes. Because public TCR beta signatures pointed to carriage of CMV infection together with the matching HLA type, the HLA type of each donor mattered for the analysis.

General findings and caveats noted by the study authors: Cumulative frequency of public TCR beta family members discriminated carriers of CMV infection plus the relevant HLA type in this cohort and an independent approximately 360-donor cohort. The ex vivo response was dominated by HLA-C-restricted CMV-specific TCR beta clonotypes, and the single most frequent clonotype in two of eight donors was supplied by these HLA-C-restricted clonotypes.

The treatment or condition label, as the study defines it: in vitro stimulation with specific CMV peptide epitopes to enrich CMV-specific T cells. As to this clonotype: No antigen is known for it. Per-base qualities were not stored, and no clone one base away is much larger.

From V the trimming removes 6 bases and from J it removes 5 bases, while the gene matches leave 25 bases of the junction unaccounted for. The CDR3 runs 20 residues from the cysteine to the phenylalanine. Solely the CDR3 DNA is kept, with 60 bases framed from the first base. CDR1 is given as SNHLY and CDR2 as FYNNEI, both from the germline V gene. The sequencer listed for this sample is Illumina HiSeq 1500. TCRdb reran the public reads through fastp at Q25 and MiXCR, keeping productive beta chains. Rows are combined by CDR3 protein, so each entry shows the most common genes and DNA. Across this sample there are fewer than 850,000 distinct CDR3 sequences, with around 29% seen only once. Approximately 14% of the sample is held by the ten biggest clonotypes.

Rearrangement joined TRBV2 to TRBJ1-5; TRBD1 lines up with 7 middle nucleotides. The receptor comes from a human donor in good health (CMV status not recorded). Some clones in this sample may be carry-over from other donors' samples. The sample was cultured CD8+ T cells from PBMCs, taken from culture after CMV antigen stimulation. The CDR3 region reads CASSARKRGQRPYDDQPQHF. The nucleotides read TGTGCCAGCAGCGCTAGAAAGAGGGGACAGAGGCCCTACGACGATCAGCCCCAGCATTTT.